The 3 T cell receptor beta chains below were found in one sample sequenced in a study of lymphopenia after photon versus proton radiotherapy. TCRdb keeps only in-frame clones here, not all; method: immunoSEQ multiplex PCR. The top ten hold approximately 2% of the sample, which has around 55,000 clones, 84% seen once. Specimen: peripheral blood, collected from a patient treated with proton-based radiotherapy. The source of these receptors is a man between 60 and 70 years old with pancreatic cancer.

The count of this clone is one. The V call is TRBV27, the J call TRBJ1-1, with D uncertain. V lost 1 base and J lost 8, with 11 bases in between. The CDR3 runs 13 residues. CDR1 and CDR2 (germline): MNHEY, SMNVEV (reference sequence). CDR3 in DNA: TGTGCCAGCAGTTTATACCGGGGAGGGGAAGCTTTCTTT. Translated, it gives CASSLYRGGEAFF.

CDR3 protein: CASSEGGSGEKLFF. The CDR3 region has the DNA TGTGCCAGCAGTGAAGGGGGGTCGGGAGAAAAACTGTTTTTT. The chain recombines TRBV6-1 with TRBJ1-4, with D possibly matching TRBD1 (5 bases). Trimming pared 1 base from V and 8 bases from J, leaving 11 bases between. Germline CDR1 is MNHNS and CDR2 is SASEGT. This CDR3 spans 14 amino acids.

The rearrangement uses TRBV5-4 and TRBJ1-1; D gene uncertain. The CDR3 contains 14 residues. Trimming took 2 bases from V and 0 from J, leaving 8 bases between them. Per germline, CDR1 SGHNT and CDR2 YYREEE (reference sequence). CDR3 residues: CASSFSRVNTEAFF. The CDR3, as DNA: TGTGCCAGCAGCTTCTCGCGGGTGAACACTGAAGCTTTCTTT.